The 27 T cell receptor beta chains presented below share a single source sample, sequenced in a study of blood T cells in healthy people across ages. Then a second PCR, running roughly 7 to 11 cycles, was carried out with a sample-barcoded 5' primer and a J-beta primer mix. From the 5' RACE reads, TCRdb called clonotypes with MiXCR, one entry per CDR3 protein. In the table there are about 1 million distinct CDR3 sequences, under 45% of which are singletons. Input material: blood. All receptors come from a woman aged 60 to 75 in good health.

With regard to this clonotype: The junction does not match germline at one end; this may be a read error. The chain couples TRBV5-1 to TRBJ2-7; either TRBD1 or TRBD2 may fit D (5 bases each). Germline V gene sequence: CDR1 SGHRS, CDR2 YFSETQ. The CDR3 runs to 15 residues. CDR3: CAGSLIGTGFYEQYF. DNA for the CDR3: TGCGCCGGCAGCTTAATAGGGACGGGATTCTACGAGCAGTACTTC.

This clonotype was observed at least ten times. The chain employs TRBV29-1 and TRBJ2-7; 10 nucleotides align to TRBD1. Germline V gene data show CDR1 as SQVTM and CDR2 as ANQGSEA. V gave up 4 bases and J gave up 4 bases; unmatched junction bases: 4. This CDR3 region has 13 residues. The CDR3 region has the DNA TGCAGCGTTGTTGGACAGGGGGATTACGAGCAGTACTTC. As protein: CSVVGQGDYEQYF.

The V and J genes are TRBV5-1 and TRBJ2-7; D may be TRBD2 (6 bases). The V gene lost 2 bases and the J gene lost 0 bases, with 12 bases spanning the gap. The CDR3 runs 15 residues. Germline CDR1 SGHRS, CDR2 YFSETQ. CDR3 sequence (DNA): TGCGCCAGCAGCTTCATGGGGGGACCCTCCTACGAGCAGTACTTC. Protein product: CASSFMGGPSYEQYF. The full variable domain, in which reference TRBV5-1 and TRBJ2-7 provide the parts outside the CDR3, is KAGVTQTPRYLIKTRGQQVTLSCSPISGHRSVSWYQQTPGQGLQFLFEYFSETQRNKGNFPGRFSGRQFSNSRSEMNVSTLELGDSALYLCASSFMGGPSYEQYFGPGTRLTVT.

Many counts were recorded for this clonotype. V usage is TRBV4-1 and J usage is TRBJ2-7, with no clear D. In germline, CDR1 is MGHRA, CDR2 YSYEKL. Deletions cut 1 base from V and 3 bases from J, with 10 bases between. This CDR3 is 14 amino acids long. CDR3 in amino acids: CASSQVLLFYEQYF. DNA for the CDR3: TGCGCCAGCAGCCAAGTTCTCTTATTCTACGAGCAGTACTTC.

J is TRBJ1-4 and V is TRBV20-1; D unclear. V dropped 7 bases and J dropped 2 bases, with 14 bases sitting between them. Germline V gene lookup returns CDR1 DFQATT and CDR2 SNEGSKA (reference sequence). The CDR3 covers 14 residues. The CDR3 sequence is CSVCDEATNEKLFF. The CDR3 DNA sequence: TGCAGTGTTTGCGACGAGGCTACTAATGAAAAACTGTTTTTT.

V usage is TRBV12-3 or TRBV12-4 and J usage is TRBJ1-5; D is unresolved. The CDR3 is 14 amino acids. V was clipped by 7 bases and J by 5 bases, with 15 bases between them. CDR3 loop: CASTNLGRDQPQHF. CDR3 DNA: TGTGCCAGCACTAATCTCGGACGGGATCAGCCCCAGCATTTT.

This clonotype has a handful of counts. The chain is built from TRBV20-1 and TRBJ1-2; 7 bases are shared with TRBD1. The CDR3 covers 16 residues. The germline gives CDR1 DFQATT, CDR2 SNEGSKA (reference sequence). With V trimmed by 6 bases and J by 1 base, 14 bases remained unmatched. In DNA form, the CDR3 reads TGCAGTGCCCCCTCCGGGACAGTCTTTATTAACTATGGCTACACCTTC. Encoded protein: CSAPSGTVFINYGYTF.

This clonotype occurred a few times. V usage is TRBV2 and J usage is TRBJ2-7; D possibly uses TRBD1 or TRBD2 (5 bases each). The CDR3 sequence is 15 residues long. V dropped 4 bases and J dropped 0 bases, with 13 bases sitting between them. In germline, CDR1 is SNHLY, CDR2 FYNNEI. DNA for the CDR3: TGTGCCAGCAGTGGAGGGGCCCAAGGCTCCTACGAGCAGTACTTC. Protein product: CASSGGAQGSYEQYF.

A few counts support this clonotype. The rearrangement joins TRBV11-1 to TRBJ1-1; 7 positions match TRBD1. The V segment lost 4 bases and the J segment 11 bases; nucleotides outside the gene matches: 16. Germline V gene lookup returns CDR1 SGHAT and CDR2 FQDESV (reference sequence). The CDR3 spans 15 residues. CDR3 loop: CASSSERGRNVHAFF. CDR3 DNA sequence: TGTGCCAGCAGCTCCGAGAGGGGGCGAAATGTGCACGCTTTCTTT.

CDR3 sequence reads: CASSQLLAGRQETQYF. The CDR3 DNA follows: TGTGCCAGCAGCCAACTACTAGCGGGCCGCCAAGAGACCCAGTACTTC. V is TRBV3-1 and J is TRBJ2-5, with 9 bases matching TRBD2. V dropped 2 bases and J dropped 1; count of bases not matched to a gene: 5. This CDR3 is 16 amino acids long. Germline V gives CDR1 LGHDT, CDR2 YNNKEL (reference sequence).

This chain uses TRBV25-1 with TRBJ2-1; D is tentatively TRBD1 or TRBD2 (5 bases each). Trimming cost V 6 bases and J 10 bases, with 19 bases left between them. The CDR3 loop spans 14 amino acids. CDR1 and CDR2 (germline): MGHDK, SYGVNS. The CDR3 here is CASRRDGSRGEQFF. The CDR3 coding sequence is TGTGCCAGCAGACGGGACGGTAGTCGGGGAGAGCAGTTCTTC.

V usage is TRBV14 and J usage is TRBJ2-4; 10 bases are a match to TRBD2. The end of the DNA fits TRBJ2-5 better, so the J call may be wrong. This CDR3 comprises 17 residues. Germline loops: CDR1 SGHDN, CDR2 FVKESK. CDR3 loop: CASSLGLAVAPRETQYF. CDR3 nucleotides: TGTGCCAGCAGCCTCGGACTAGCGGTCGCCCCGAGGGAGACCCAGTACTTC.

This clonotype showed up just a few times. The rearrangement uses TRBV7-8 and TRBJ2-7; possibly TRBD1 for D (6 bases). Trimming pared 5 bases from V and 1 base from J, leaving 15 bases between. The CDR3 length is 15 residues. CDR1 and CDR2 from the germline V gene are SGHVS and FQNEAQ. Here the CDR3 reads CASSTSTGLSYEQYF. CDR3 sequence (DNA): TGTGCCAGCAGCACCTCGACAGGCCTGTCCTACGAGCAGTACTTC. Based on the CDR3 plus reference TRBV7-8 and TRBJ2-7, the full variable domain is GAGVSQSPRYKVAKRGQDVALRCDPISGHVSLFWYQQALGQGPEFLTYFQNEAQLDKSGLPSDRFFAERPEGSVSTLKIQRTQQEDSAVYLCASSTSTGLSYEQYFGPGTRLTVT.

The chain uses TRBV15 and TRBJ2-2, with D perhaps given as TRBD1 or TRBD2 (5 bases each). Germline CDR1 reads LNHNV; CDR2 reads YYDKDF (reference sequence). V lost 2 bases, J lost 5 bases, and 24 bases lay in between. This CDR3 spans 19 amino acids. CDR3 sequence: CATSRRIPGPIGWTGELFF. The CDR3 bases are TGTGCCACCAGCAGACGCATTCCGGGACCCATAGGGTGGACCGGGGAGCTGTTTTTT. Combining the CDR3 with reference TRBV15 and TRBJ2-2 gives the whole variable domain DAMVIQNPRYQVTQFGKPVTLSCSQTLNHNVMYWYQQKSSQAPKLLFHYYDKDFNNEADTPDNFQSRRPNTSFCFLDIRSPGLGDTAMYLCATSRRIPGPIGWTGELFFGEGSRLTVL.

Only a few counts were recorded for this clonotype. The V call is TRBV29-1, the J call TRBJ2-5; D is unresolved. The germline CDR1 and CDR2 sequences are SQVTM and ANQGSEA. This CDR3 region has 12 residues. The V end lost 3 bases, the J end lost 11 bases, and 16 bases lay between the germline ends. This CDR3 reads CSVEPFQNEQYF. DNA for the CDR3: TGCAGCGTTGAGCCCTTCCAGAATGAGCAGTACTTC. Complete variable domain (other parts from reference TRBV29-1 and TRBJ2-5): SAVISQKPSRDICQRGTSLTIQCQVDSQVTMMFWYRQQPGQSLTLIATANQGSEATYESGFVIDKFPISRPNLTFSTLTVSNMSPEDSSIYLCSVEPFQNEQYFGPGTRLLVL.

This sequence joins TRBV28 and TRBJ2-7; either TRBD1 or TRBD2 may fit D (5 bases each). V was shortened by 5 bases and J by 6 bases, with 20 bases between the two germline ends. The CDR3 runs to 15 residues. The V gene's germline CDR1 is MDHEN and CDR2 SYDVKM. The CDR3 region has the DNA TGTGCCAGCAGTCCATGGGGACGTCAGGAAGGCGAGCAGTACTTC. This encodes CASSPWGRQEGEQYF.

The chain links TRBV7-3 to TRBJ2-1, with D possibly matching TRBD2 (6 bases). This CDR3 spans 16 amino acids. Germline CDR1 is SGHTA and CDR2 is FQGTGA. Trimming took 4 bases from V and 4 from J, leaving 17 bases between them. In DNA, the CDR3 is TGTGCCAGCAGCTCAACTAGGACTATCGATTACAATGAGCAGTTCTTC. Its protein is CASSSTRTIDYNEQFF.

As concerns this clonotype: This clone may be a read error of a much larger clone one base away. The chain joins TRBV20-1 to TRBJ2-1, with D uncertain. The J call could be wrong; TRBJ2-7 is a better fit for the DNA end. This CDR3 has 13 amino acids. Germline-derived CDR1 and CDR2 are DFQATT and SNEGSKA (reference sequence). Written as DNA, the CDR3 is TGCAGTGCTAGTTACAAGTCCTACAATGAGCAGTACTTC. It is translated as CSASYKSYNEQYF.

This chain connects TRBV12-3 or TRBV12-4 to TRBJ2-7, with 7 bases matching TRBD2. J lost 0 bases, V lost 1 base, and 3 bases had no gene match. The CDR3 extends over 15 amino acids. Here the CDR3 DNA reads TGTGCCAGCAGTTTAGGTTGGGGGGGCTCCTACGAGCAGTACTTC. Amino acid sequence: CASSLGWGGSYEQYF.

The chain links TRBV7-8 to TRBJ1-4; 7 nucleotides line up with TRBD1. CDR1 is SGHVS and CDR2 is FQNEAQ in the germline V gene. J lost 7 bases, V lost 2 bases, and 4 bases had no gene match. The CDR3 extends over 14 amino acids. The CDR3 nucleotides are TGTGCCAGCAGCTTATCTGCAGGGGGTGAAAAACTGTTTTTT. Amino acid sequence: CASSLSAGGEKLFF.

This chain joins TRBV25-1 and TRBJ2-5, with 12 positions matching TRBD1. Losses at the gene ends were 3 bases for V and 5 bases for J; bases not matched to a gene: 10. Germline loops: CDR1 MGHDK, CDR2 SYGVNS. This CDR3 is built from 17 residues. The CDR3 DNA reads as TGTGCCAGCAGTGATTACACCGGGACAGGGGGCGAGGAGACCCAGTACTTC. As protein: CASSDYTGTGGEETQYF.

The CDR3 reads CASSSGPSSGANVLTF. The CDR3 DNA sequence: TGTGCCAGCAGCTCCGGACCGAGCTCTGGGGCCAACGTCCTGACTTTC. The chain couples TRBV7-3 to TRBJ2-6; D gene unclear. Per the germline V gene, CDR1 is SGHTA and CDR2 is FQGTGA. V was cut by 4 bases and J by 0 bases, with 10 bases left in between. This CDR3 is 16 amino acids long.

In this sample, this clonotype turned up a few times. The chain recombines TRBV20-1 with TRBJ2-1; D could derive from TRBD1 or TRBD2 (5 bases each). The V end lost 5 bases, the J end lost 14 bases, and 16 bases lay between the germline ends. CDR1 and CDR2 (germline): DFQATT, SNEGSKA (reference sequence). The CDR3 has 11 residues. CDR3 DNA: TGCAGTGCTGGGCGAGGGGCATGGAAGTTCTTC. Translating gives CSAGRGAWKFF.

The chain couples TRBV12-3 or TRBV12-4 to TRBJ2-1; a possible D gene is TRBD2 (5 bases). Trimming took off 7 bases at V and 4 bases at J, with 17 bases between the two ends. This CDR3 comprises 15 residues. The CDR3 bases are TGTGCCAGCACCATTGCCGAGCGGCCTTACAATGAGCAGTTCTTC. It yields the protein CASTIAERPYNEQFF.

This chain connects TRBV12-3 or TRBV12-4 to TRBJ2-1, with 8 bases lining up with TRBD1. Losses at the gene ends were 3 bases for V and 8 bases for J; bases not matched to a gene: 15. The CDR3 consists of 17 residues. CDR3 in DNA: TGTGCCAGCAGTTTCCCGACAGGGGTCCGTACCGGACATGAGCAGTTCTTC. Amino acids: CASSFPTGVRTGHEQFF.

This rearrangement joins TRBV28 to TRBJ2-7, with D uncertain. Trimming shortened V by 1 base and J by 6 bases, and 7 bases separated the two germline ends. The germline gives CDR1 MDHEN, CDR2 SYDVKM. The CDR3 length is 12 residues. CDR3 loop: CASSLFRSEQYF. The DNA of the CDR3 is TGTGCCAGCAGTTTATTCAGGTCCGAGCAGTACTTC.

The chain uses TRBV3-1 and TRBJ2-3; TRBD2 matches 11 bases. V lost 1 base and J lost 4; bases outside the gene matches: 1. The CDR3 sequence is 15 residues long. The V gene's germline CDR1 is LGHDT and CDR2 YNNKEL (reference sequence). CDR3 in DNA: TGTGCCAGCAGCCAAGGACTAGCGGGGTCAGATACGCAGTATTTT. It specifies CASSQGLAGSDTQYF.